This T cell receptor beta chain stems from a study of neurological immune-mediated disorders (dated by TCRdb to the late 2010s). Regarding the study in general: Peripheral blood TCR-beta repertoires from patients with HTLV-I-associated myelopathy (HAM/TSP), patients with multiple sclerosis, and healthy controls were compared in the study using UMI-based sequencing. Alongside PBMC samples, the set of some 97 TCR-beta libraries contained longitudinal samples, technical triplicates, and paired CD4+ and CD8+ T-cell subsets that had been sorted. Of the approximately 68 subjects in the cohort, roughly 14 were HAM/TSP patients, approximately 35 were multiple sclerosis patients, and around 20 were healthy controls.

The healthy controls were volunteers from blood banks in Maryland, USA. For unsorted PBMC libraries, 2 million PBMCs were used after storage in RNAlater at -80 degrees C until RNA extraction. Peripheral blood was subjected to Ficoll-Hypaque density gradient centrifugation to isolate PBMCs, which were then cryopreserved in liquid nitrogen. cDNA synthesis used template-switch 5'RACE with a primer carrying a 10-nucleotide random unique molecular identifier tagging each TCR transcript. Over 190 million TCR-beta sequences, covering 15-18 subjects, were produced in each sequencing run. The RNeasy kit was used to extract total RNA. The KAPA Real-time Library Amplification kit was used to amplify TCR-beta VDJ regions with primers targeting the TCR constant region and the 5'RACE anchor. A first PCR added sample indexes and Illumina adaptors, and a second PCR then raised library yield. After Ampure bead purification, the roughly 650 bp TCR product was size-selected on a 2% E-gel SizeSelection system. Before pooling, libraries had their quality checked on a Bioanalyzer, their concentration measured with Qubit, and their quantity determined with the Kapa Library Quantification kit. An Illumina HiSeq 2500 sequenced the libraries paired-end 2 x 150 bp. To increase sequence diversity, roughly 24-32% phiX was spiked into each library pool. The study's processing was this. The quality-filtered reads were processed with the UMI-based MiGEC pipeline, whose error correction step removed more than 75% of the raw TCR sequences. IMGT germline references were used for aligning VDJ genes, and each clonotype was defined as a unique CDR3 amino acid sequence together with its V-J genes. Clonal expansion, Shannon diversity, and CDR3 relatedness (CalcPairwiseDistances, ClusterSamples) were evaluated with VDJtools, and phylogenetic trees were built with CLCbio workbench. A clone was classed as expanded if it had 8 or more unique UMIs, a cutoff based on coefficient-of-variation modelling across technical triplicates. TCRdb trimmed public reads at Q25 via fastp, called clones via MiXCR and kept in-frame beta chains. Identical CDR3 protein sequences are pooled into one entry, listed with their most common genes and DNA. The V and J calls were not made by the authors but by TCRdb's processing. Present in this sample are almost 30,000 distinct CDR3 sequences, 12% of which were seen just once. Jointly, the top ten make up 5% to 6% of the sample.

General study outcomes and caveats: No identical CDR3 amino acid sequences were found to be shared among expanded clones across subjects, suggesting that TCR-beta repertoires were private in all groups. TCR clonal expansion was highest in HAM/TSP patients and lowest in MS patients, with MS patients falling below even healthy controls.

The sample holds many counts of this clonotype. This clone's antigen is unknown. Base qualities are not at hand, and no much larger clone is one base apart. The germline V gene (reference sequence) provides CDR1 SGHKS and CDR2 YYEKEE. V is trimmed back by 0 bases and J by 3 bases, and the junction contains 4 bases that no gene match accounts for. Counted from cysteine to phenylalanine, this CDR3 has 15 amino acids. Only CDR3 DNA remains: 45 bases, in frame from the first base. This TCR was recovered from a woman aged 55-75 years in good health. The sequence is built from TRBV5-5 and TRBJ1-1; TRBD1 agrees with 8 junctional bases. The sequenced sample consisted of PBMCs. The CDR3 amino acid sequence is: CASSLVAGGHTEAFF. The DNA is TGTGCCAGCAGCTTGGTGGCAGGGGGCCACACTGAAGCTTTCTTT.